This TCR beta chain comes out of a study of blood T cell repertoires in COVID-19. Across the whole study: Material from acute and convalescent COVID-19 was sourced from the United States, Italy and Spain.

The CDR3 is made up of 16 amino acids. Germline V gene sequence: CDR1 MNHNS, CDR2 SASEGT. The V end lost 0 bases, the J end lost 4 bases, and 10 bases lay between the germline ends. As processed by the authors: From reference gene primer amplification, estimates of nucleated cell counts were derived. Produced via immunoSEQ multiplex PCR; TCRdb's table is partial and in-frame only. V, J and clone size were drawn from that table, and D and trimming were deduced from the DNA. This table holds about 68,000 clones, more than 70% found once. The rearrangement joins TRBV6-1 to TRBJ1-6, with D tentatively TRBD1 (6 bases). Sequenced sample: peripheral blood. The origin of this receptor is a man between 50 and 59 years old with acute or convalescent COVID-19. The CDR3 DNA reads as TGTGCCAGCAGTGAAGCGGTAGGACAGTATAATTCACCCCTCCACTTT. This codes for CASSEAVGQYNSPLHF.